Sequencing of this T cell receptor (beta chain) was carried out in a study of blood T cell repertoires in COVID-19. About the study: Samples of COVID-19 (acute and convalescent) were obtained from the United States, Italy and Spain. The cDNA or gDNA used as material had been derived from T cells, B-cell-depleted T cells, or PBMCs.

CDR3 size: 17 residues. V lost 4 bases, J lost 4 bases, and 19 bases lay in between. Germline values: CDR1 KGHDR, CDR2 SFDVKD. TCRdb keeps only in-frame clones here, not all; method: immunoSEQ multiplex PCR. The sample lists some 190,000 clones; approximately 92% were seen once. V is TRBV24-1 and J is TRBJ1-5, with D possibly being TRBD1 (5 bases). Sequencing used PBMCs or T cells enriched from blood (not recorded which). The sequence was obtained from a woman aged 40 to 50 with acute COVID-19. This chain's CDR3 is CATSDSTDSFLNQPQHF. In nucleotides, the CDR3 is TGTGCCACCAGTGACTCAACCGACAGCTTTCTGAATCAGCCCCAGCATTTT.